The 5 T cell receptor beta chains listed next were all sequenced from one sample in a study of lymphopenia after photon versus proton radiotherapy. Data came from immunoSEQ multiplex PCR; TCRdb stores just in-frame clones and leaves some out. The sample has 10,000 to 15,000 clones; roughly 90% are singletons. The sample was peripheral blood, taken from a patient treated with proton-based radiotherapy. The receptors derive from a man aged 55-75 years with pancreatic cancer.

V is TRBV28 and J is TRBJ2-7; perhaps TRBD1 as D (6 bases). Germline V CDR1 and CDR2: MDHEN, SYDVKM. The germline V and J ends were trimmed by 6 bases and 12 bases, with 30 bases remaining between them. The CDR3 sequence is 16 residues long. The CDR3 bases are TGTGCCAGCAGCAAGTCCCGACTCCGGGACAACCAAGCTTGGTACTTC. The encoded protein is CASSKSRLRDNQAWYF.

The chain joins TRBV11-2 to TRBJ2-7, with no clear D. This CDR3 is built from 16 residues. V lost 1 base, J lost 4 bases, and 17 bases lay in between. Germline CDR1 and CDR2: SGHAT and FQNNGV. The CDR3 reads CASSLASGGYPYEQYF. DNA for the CDR3: TGTGCCAGCAGCTTAGCGTCGGGCGGATACCCTTACGAGCAGTACTTC.

The chain recombines TRBV28 with TRBJ2-7; TRBD1 aligns across 8 bases. Trimming cost V 4 bases and J 2 bases; bases outside gene matches: 4. The CDR3 is 14 amino acids. CDR1 is MDHEN and CDR2 is SYDVKM in the germline V gene. CDR3 protein: CASSSGTGPYEQYF. In DNA form, the CDR3 reads TGTGCCAGCAGTTCGGGGACAGGACCCTACGAGCAGTACTTC.

V and J are TRBV5-6 and TRBJ1-2; the D gene is possibly TRBD1 (5 bases). V lost 1 base, J lost 3 bases, and 10 bases lay in between. The CDR3 covers 14 residues. CDR1 is SGHDT and CDR2 is YYEEEE in the germline V gene. The CDR3 protein is CASSLSQGDYGYTF. The DNA for the CDR3 is TGTGCCAGCAGCTTGAGTCAGGGAGACTATGGCTACACCTTC.

The chain has TRBV6-5 and TRBJ1-3; possible D gene TRBD1, 6 bases. The V end was cut by 2 bases, the J end by 3 bases, with 8 bases between. The CDR3 sequence is 14 residues long. The germline V gene encodes CDR1 MNHEY and CDR2 SVGAGI. CDR3 nucleotide sequence: TGTGCCAGCAGTTACAAAGGGGGTGGAAACACCATATATTTT. Its translation: CASSYKGGGNTIYF.